These 21 T cell receptor beta chains came from one sample sequenced in a study of shared clonotypes between healthy human individuals. Measured with immunoSEQ multiplex PCR; TCRdb has only the in-frame clones, and not every one. The sample has around 2.5 million clones, 90% to 95% seen once. Sequences were obtained from naive CD4+ T cells from PBMCs. The subset here: CD45RA+ positively selected. These TCRs come from a man aged 18 to 29 in good health. Some clones in this sample may be carry-over from other donors' samples.

This chain links TRBV9 with TRBJ1-4; D is undetermined. The germline V gene has CDR1 SGDLS and CDR2 YYNGEE. The germline V and J ends were trimmed by 0 bases and 4 bases, with 10 bases remaining between them. The CDR3 loop spans 15 amino acids. The CDR3 DNA reads TGTGCCAGCAGCGTAGGGGAAGGAGTTAATGAAAAACTGTTTTTT. Amino acid sequence: CASSVGEGVNEKLFF.

The CDR3 here is CASASSGTTADTQYF. The CDR3 region has the DNA TGTGCCAGTGCTTCTAGCGGGACGACTGCAGATACGCAGTATTTT. The gene calls are TRBV2 and TRBJ2-3; 9 bases are shared with TRBD2. The V gene's germline CDR1 is SNHLY and CDR2 FYNNEI. V lost 9 bases to trimming and J lost 4 bases; unmatched junction nucleotides: 11. CDR3 length: 15 residues.

About this clone itself: At the DNA level, this CDR3 is encoded by other sequences in the same sample as well. The genes are TRBV6-5 and TRBJ2-7; D is possibly TRBD2 (5 bases). The ends were cut back, 3 bases at V and 4 bases at J, with 13 bases in the middle. Germline V gene sequence: CDR1 MNHEY, CDR2 SVGAGI. CDR3 length: 14 residues. Written as DNA, the CDR3 is TGTGCCAGCAGTTATAGTAGAGGGCCGTACGAGCAGTACTTC. It encodes CASSYSRGPYEQYF.

V is TRBV5-1 and J is TRBJ2-5; unclear D gene. The CDR3 runs 16 residues. From germline, CDR1 is SGHRS and CDR2 YFSETQ. V lost 1 base, J lost 5 bases, and 18 bases lay in between. The CDR3 region is CASSLSPTTSAETQYF. The CDR3 DNA reads TGCGCCAGCAGCTTGTCACCGACGACATCGGCCGAGACCCAGTACTTC.

The genes are TRBV11-2 and TRBJ1-2; a weak D match, TRBD1 (6 bases). Germline CDR1 is SGHAT and CDR2 is FQNNGV. V dropped 4 bases and J dropped 13 bases, with 19 bases sitting between them. The CDR3 sequence is 13 residues long. Here the CDR3 reads CASSSSTGLIATF. DNA for the CDR3: TGTGCCAGCAGCTCGTCGACAGGACTAATAGCCACCTTC.

In its sample, this clone was seen a few times. The J gene is TRBJ1-1, the V gene TRBV2; 7 bases map to TRBD1. V lost 8 bases to trimming and J lost 3 bases; unmatched junction nucleotides: 6. The CDR3 runs to 13 residues. The germline gives CDR1 SNHLY, CDR2 FYNNEI. The CDR3 loop reads CASSSQGDTEAFF. As DNA, the CDR3 is TGTGCCAGCTCAAGTCAGGGGGACACTGAAGCTTTCTTT.

The chain employs TRBV6-1 and TRBJ2-3; possibly TRBD2 for D (7 bases). There are 16 residues in the CDR3. Deletions cut 4 bases from V and 4 bases from J, with 18 bases between. Germline V lookup: CDR1 MNHNS, CDR2 SASEGT. The CDR3 here is CASSVRGATGPDTQYF. Here the CDR3 DNA reads TGTGCCAGCAGTGTTCGGGGGGCAACGGGACCAGATACGCAGTATTTT.

This chain joins TRBV6-6 and TRBJ2-7, with a possible D match to TRBD1 (5 bases). The germline V gene has CDR1 MNHNY and CDR2 SVGAGI (reference sequence). This CDR3 spans 14 amino acids. Trimming took off 4 bases at V and 2 bases at J, with 12 bases between the two ends. This chain's CDR3 is CASSSQGSAYEQYF. CDR3 DNA sequence: TGTGCCAGCAGTTCTCAGGGCAGCGCCTACGAGCAGTACTTC.

CDR3 sequence reads: CAIKGGPSTDTQYF. CDR3 nucleotides: TGTGCCATCAAAGGGGGCCCTAGCACAGATACGCAGTATTTT. This chain uses TRBV10-3 with TRBJ2-3, with TRBD1 matching over 7 bases. The junction had 4 bases not matched to a gene; V was cut back by 7 bases and J by 0 bases. From germline, CDR1 is ENHRY and CDR2 SYGVKD. This CDR3 comprises 14 residues.

This rearrangement joins TRBV6-5 to TRBJ2-7, with 10 bases lining up with TRBD1. The CDR3 is made up of 14 amino acids. Germline CDR1 and CDR2: MNHEY and SVGAGI. Unmatched junction bases numbered 5, after V lost 7 bases and J lost 2 bases. DNA for the CDR3: TGTGCCAGCAAGCCGGGACAGGGGACCTACGAGCAGTACTTC. Translation: CASKPGQGTYEQYF.

V is TRBV28 and J is TRBJ2-7, with 10 bases identical to TRBD1. Germline loops: CDR1 MDHEN, CDR2 SYDVKM. The CDR3 length is 16 residues. V dropped 6 bases and J dropped 0; count of bases not matched to a gene: 8. CDR3 coding DNA: TGTGCCAGCAGGGGCCCGGGACAGGGGATCTCCTACGAGCAGTACTTC. As protein: CASRGPGQGISYEQYF.

The chain joins TRBV11-2 to TRBJ2-7; D is unresolved. The CDR3 runs 15 residues. CDR1 SGHAT and CDR2 FQNNGV come from the germline V gene. The V and J ends lost 1 base and 3 bases respectively, with 13 bases between them. In nucleotides, the CDR3 is TGTGCCAGCAGCTTAGGATCAGGCCGCCACTACGAGCAGTACTTC. This sequence encodes CASSLGSGRHYEQYF.

The chain carries TRBV4-2 and TRBJ1-2; D perhaps matches TRBD1 (5 bases). V was cut by 0 bases and J by 3 bases, with 14 bases left in between. This CDR3 contains 16 residues. Germline assignment: CDR1 LGHNA and CDR2 YNFKEQ. CDR3 in DNA: TGTGCCAGCAGCCAAGATTTGGGGTTCAGGGACTATGGCTACACCTTC. Residues: CASSQDLGFRDYGYTF.

The chain links TRBV28 to TRBJ1-5; D call uncertain. Trimming removed 6 bases at V and 4 bases at J, with 22 bases between. CDR3 length: 17 residues. Looked up from germline, CDR1 is MDHEN and CDR2 is SYDVKM. The CDR3 sequence is CASSPSGPVIRNQPQHF. The CDR3 DNA sequence: TGTGCCAGCAGCCCCAGTGGCCCGGTAATTCGGAATCAGCCCCAGCATTTT.

In its sample, this clone was seen a few times. The sample carries other DNA sequences with the same CDR3. The chain joins TRBV5-1 to TRBJ2-7, with unresolved D. The CDR3 totals 11 residues. Trimming cost V 3 bases and J 3 bases, with 4 bases left between them. Per the germline V gene, CDR1 is SGHRS and CDR2 is YFSETQ. In DNA form, the CDR3 reads TGCGCCAGCAGCTCCAACTACGAGCAGTACTTC. Protein product: CASSSNYEQYF.

Here the CDR3 DNA reads TGTGCCAGCAGCGCCCTTGCAGGGGCGGACTCCTACGAGCAGTACTTC. This translates into CASSALAGADSYEQYF. The chain employs TRBV11-2 and TRBJ2-7; perhaps TRBD1 as D (6 bases). Germline CDR1 and CDR2: SGHAT and FQNNGV. The ends were cut back, 5 bases at V and 0 bases at J, with 17 bases in the middle. The CDR3 runs 16 residues.

The V gene is TRBV28, the J gene TRBJ2-7; D is undetermined. This CDR3 comprises 15 residues. V was cut by 7 bases and J by 0 bases, with 16 bases left in between. Germline V CDR1 and CDR2: MDHEN, SYDVKM. The CDR3 spells CASMTLTPPSYEQYF. The CDR3 coding sequence is TGTGCCAGCATGACCCTAACACCGCCCTCCTACGAGCAGTACTTC.

This clone has just one count. The genes are TRBV2 and TRBJ1-1; D perhaps matches TRBD1 (6 bases). V dropped 6 bases and J dropped 5 bases, with 13 bases sitting between them. There are 13 residues in the CDR3. Germline-derived CDR1 and CDR2 are SNHLY and FYNNEI. The CDR3: CASRAGGATEAFF. CDR3 sequence (DNA): TGTGCCAGCAGGGCGGGGGGCGCGACTGAAGCTTTCTTT.

The chain carries TRBV7-2 and TRBJ2-1, with D unclear. Germline values: CDR1 SGHTA, CDR2 FQGNSA. V was shortened by 2 bases and J by 5 bases, with 10 bases between the two germline ends. This CDR3 contains 14 residues. The CDR3 sequence is CASSLFRRDNEQFF. The CDR3 bases are TGTGCCAGCAGCTTATTTAGACGGGACAATGAGCAGTTCTTC.

This chain joins TRBV19 and TRBJ1-5, with 7 bases fitting TRBD1. CDR1 is LNHDA and CDR2 is SQIVND in the germline V gene (reference sequence). The CDR3 totals 18 residues. After removal of 1 base from V and 1 base from J, the junction contained 10 bases not matched to a gene. CDR3: CASSIAPTGLFSNQPQHF. CDR3 coding DNA: TGTGCCAGTAGTATAGCCCCGACAGGGCTGTTCAGCAATCAGCCCCAGCATTTT.

V is TRBV5-1 and J is TRBJ2-1; D might be TRBD2 (6 bases). The length of the CDR3 is 16 residues. From germline, CDR1 is SGHRS and CDR2 YFSETQ. V was pared by 2 bases and J by 0 bases, with 12 bases between. In DNA, the CDR3 is TGCGCCAGCAGCTTCGCCGGAGCGGGCTCCTACAATGAGCAGTTCTTC. Translated, it gives CASSFAGAGSYNEQFF.